This passage covers 9 T cell receptor beta chains from one sample sequenced in a study of siplizumab effects on memory and regulatory T cells. Libraries were prepared by immunoSEQ multiplex PCR; TCRdb keeps only in-frame clonotypes and omits some of them. Counted here are more than 90,000 clones, just under 95% occurring once; the ten biggest clones make up around 1.4%. Sequencing was performed on non-Treg CD4+ T cells sorted from blood. The receptor source for this set is a human donor in good health.

V usage is TRBV7-6 and J usage is TRBJ1-3, with a weak D call TRBD1 (6 bases). The CDR3 consists of 16 residues. Germline values: CDR1 SGHVS, CDR2 FNYEAQ. Trimming left V 5 bases short and J 0 bases short, with 14 bases between. DNA of the CDR3: TGTGCCAGCAGCCCGAGGGGGTCTAGCTCTGGAAACACCATATATTTT. This translates into CASSPRGSSSGNTIYF.

The chain is built from TRBV28 and TRBJ2-4, with D possibly TRBD1 on 5 matching bases. The V and J ends lost 7 bases and 1 base respectively, with 14 bases between them. The CDR3 is 15 amino acids. Germline assignment: CDR1 MDHEN and CDR2 SYDVKM. The CDR3 DNA is TGTGCCAGCACCTATGGGCAGGGCGCCAAAAACATTCAGTACTTC. Its protein product is CASTYGQGAKNIQYF.

J is TRBJ2-3 and V is TRBV6-4, with D possibly being TRBD1 (6 bases). The CDR3 spans 15 residues. Trimming shortened V by 11 bases and J by 1 base, and 19 bases separated the two germline ends. Germline V gene data show CDR1 as MRHNA and CDR2 as SNTAGT. DNA for the CDR3: TGTGCCGGCTGTTCCACAGGGCAACGCACAGATACGCAGTATTTT. Translated, it gives CAGCSTGQRTDTQYF.

The gene calls are TRBV28 and TRBJ2-7; 9 nucleotides line up with TRBD1. V was clipped by 6 bases and J by 4 bases; unmatched bases: 4. The CDR3 has 13 residues. Per germline, CDR1 MDHEN and CDR2 SYDVKM. The CDR3 DNA sequence: TGTGCCAGCAGCTCCGGGACAGGGTACGAGCAGTACTTC. Translating gives CASSSGTGYEQYF.

V usage is TRBV27 and J usage is TRBJ2-3; D might be TRBD1 or TRBD2, each matching 5 bases. V gave up 4 bases and J gave up 0 bases, with 11 bases separating them. The CDR3 spans 15 residues. From germline, CDR1 is MNHEY and CDR2 SMNVEV (reference sequence). The CDR3 nucleotides read TGTGCCAGCAGTTACCGGGACGTTAGCACAGATACGCAGTATTTT. Translation: CASSYRDVSTDTQYF.

CDR3 amino acids: CASRLAGANTGELFF. The CDR3 DNA follows: TGTGCCAGCAGACTAGCGGGGGCGAACACCGGGGAGCTGTTTTTT. The V call is TRBV27, the J call TRBJ2-2, with TRBD2 matching 11 bases. Germline V gene sequence: CDR1 MNHEY, CDR2 SMNVEV (reference sequence). V trimming: 6 bases; J trimming: 0 bases; junction bases outside the gene matches: 0. The CDR3 loop spans 15 amino acids.

The rearrangement uses TRBV18 and TRBJ2-3; D may be TRBD1 (6 bases). Trimming removed 1 base at V and 4 bases at J, with 12 bases between. From germline, CDR1 is KGHSH and CDR2 LQKENI. This CDR3 region has 15 residues. DNA of the CDR3: TGTGCCAGCTCACCACGGGCCAGGGGAGCAGATACGCAGTATTTT. This codes for CASSPRARGADTQYF.

J is TRBJ2-5 and V is TRBV19, with 12 bases identical to TRBD1. The CDR3 is made up of 20 amino acids. The trim removed 5 bases at V and 5 bases at J, leaving 21 bases unmatched. Germline CDR1 is LNHDA and CDR2 is SQIVND (reference sequence). CDR3 in amino acids: CASSAPYGRDRGRLGETQYF. CDR3 DNA sequence: TGTGCCAGTAGTGCCCCTTATGGTCGGGACAGGGGGCGACTAGGGGAGACCCAGTACTTC.

This clone was seen a single time. The chain recombines TRBV7-3 with TRBJ2-6; the D is unclear. Trimming stripped 1 base from V and 8 bases from J, with 3 bases between. The CDR3 has 12 residues. In germline, CDR1 is SGHTA, CDR2 FQGTGA. The CDR3 coding sequence is TGTGCCAGCAGCTTAATATCCAACGTCCTGACTTTC. This codes for CASSLISNVLTF.